The 16 T cell receptor beta chains below come from one sample, sequenced in a study of T-cell reconstitution after alpha-beta-depleted transplantation in children. Preparation of the TCRbeta library used unique molecular identifiers. TCRdb reprocessed the PCR reads via MiXCR and lists one record per CDR3 protein. Of 900,000 or so distinct CDR3 sequences listed, 15% to 20% were seen once; the top ten hold about 5%. The source material was PBMCs, mostly from graft donor cells, sampled 360 days after TCRalphabeta/CD19-depleted stem cell transplant. The receptor source for this set is a male patient younger than 18 who had a stem cell transplant for acute lymphoblastic leukemia, so the T cells may come from the graft donor.

This clonotype was counted a single time. The rearrangement links TRBV29-1 to TRBJ2-5; 8 nucleotides match TRBD1. The germline gives CDR1 SQVTM, CDR2 ANQGSEA. The CDR3 is 14 residues long. V shed 1 base and J 0 bases; nucleotides not matched to a gene: 1. CDR3 coding DNA: TGCAGCGTTGAAGGACAGGGGTACCAAGAGACCCAGTACTTC. Protein product: CSVEGQGYQETQYF.

The gene calls are TRBV6-5 and TRBJ2-6; 7 bases map to TRBD2. The CDR3 contains 18 residues. In germline, CDR1 is MNHEY, CDR2 SVGAGI. After removal of 2 bases from V and 3 bases from J, the junction contained 10 bases not matched to a gene. The CDR3 spells CASSYLGIKRDGANVLTF. CDR3 DNA: TGTGCCAGCAGTTACCTGGGGATTAAGCGGGATGGGGCCAACGTCCTGACTTTC.

CDR3 amino acids: CASSLATGKIGANVLTF. CDR3 bases: TGTGCCAGCAGCTTAGCGACAGGGAAGATTGGGGCCAACGTCCTGACTTTC. The V gene is TRBV7-9, the J gene TRBJ2-6, with 7 bases aligning to TRBD1. J was trimmed by 3 bases and V by 0 bases; bases with no gene match: 5. The CDR3 has 17 residues. The germline CDR1 and CDR2 sequences are SEHNR and FQNEAQ (reference sequence).

The sample holds a few counts of this clonotype. The CDR3 region is CASSWTALRMRGEMNTEAFF. CDR3 nucleotide sequence: TGTGCCAGTAGTTGGACGGCCTTGAGGATGAGGGGCGAAATGAACACTGAAGCTTTCTTT. The V gene is TRBV19, the J gene TRBJ1-1, with D possibly matching TRBD1 (5 bases). This CDR3 region has 20 residues. The germline gives CDR1 LNHDA, CDR2 SQIVND (reference sequence). V gave up 5 bases and J gave up 0 bases, with 28 bases separating them.

V gene TRBV5-1 combines with J gene TRBJ2-1; 10 positions match TRBD2. This CDR3 is built from 16 residues. Germline CDR1 reads SGHRS; CDR2 reads YFSETQ. J lost 7 bases, V lost 0 bases, and 7 bases had no gene match. The CDR3 bases are TGCGCCAGCAGCTTGGGGTGGACTAGCGGCCCGAATGAGCAGTTCTTC. As protein: CASSLGWTSGPNEQFF.

The chain has TRBV18 and TRBJ2-7, with TRBD2 identical over 11 bases. With V trimmed by 3 bases and J by 0 bases, 4 bases remained unmatched. Germline V gene lookup returns CDR1 KGHSH and CDR2 LQKENI. This CDR3 has 16 residues. The DNA for the CDR3 is TGTGCCAGCTCACCCCCTACTAGCGGGAGCTCCTACGAGCAGTACTTC. Translating gives CASSPPTSGSSYEQYF.

This rearrangement joins TRBV7-6 to TRBJ2-7; no definite D call. Germline CDR1 and CDR2: SGHVS and FNYEAQ. This CDR3 comprises 14 residues. Trimming cost V 1 base and J 5 bases, with 12 bases left between them. The CDR3 protein is CASSLEDDTNEQYF. In nucleotides, the CDR3 is TGTGCCAGCAGCTTAGAAGACGATACAAACGAGCAGTACTTC.

This rearrangement joins TRBV9 to TRBJ2-5, with D hard to call. Germline V gene lookup returns CDR1 SGDLS and CDR2 YYNGEE. V was pared by 4 bases and J by 0 bases, with 10 bases between. The CDR3 consists of 14 residues. CDR3 in DNA: TGTGCCAGCAGCTCAGGACCTAACCAAGAGACCCAGTACTTC. As protein: CASSSGPNQETQYF.

This clonotype has a count of ten or more. The chain joins TRBV9 to TRBJ2-1; 7 bases align to TRBD2. This CDR3 is 15 amino acids long. The trim removed 4 bases at V and 7 bases at J, leaving 11 bases unmatched. CDR1 and CDR2 from the germline V gene are SGDLS and YYNGEE. This CDR3 is CASSRDAGVINEQFF. CDR3 bases: TGTGCCAGCAGCCGAGATGCGGGAGTTATAAATGAGCAGTTCTTC.

The chain carries TRBV6-7 and TRBJ1-5, with 9 bases aligning to TRBD1. TRBV6-7 is an open reading frame whose function is uncertain. With 5 bases clipped from V and 6 bases from J, the junction kept 11 bases outside the gene matches. This CDR3 is 16 amino acids long. The CDR3: CASSPDPGQGAQPQHF. In nucleotides, the CDR3 is TGTGCCAGCAGTCCCGATCCGGGACAGGGCGCTCAGCCCCAGCATTTT.

This clonotype occurred a few times. The CDR3 is CASSSDYVTGELFF. DNA for the CDR3: TGTGCCAGCAGTTCAGACTACGTCACCGGGGAGCTGTTTTTT. The rearrangement uses TRBV6-5 and TRBJ2-2, with TRBD2 as a possible D gene (5 bases). The CDR3 covers 14 residues. The germline V gene has CDR1 MNHEY and CDR2 SVGAGI. Trimming pared 4 bases from V and 4 bases from J, leaving 10 bases between.

This clonotype was recorded a few times. The J gene is TRBJ2-1, the V gene TRBV4-1, with a tentative D call TRBD2 (5 bases). Germline V gene data show CDR1 as MGHRA and CDR2 as YSYEKL. The CDR3 length is 19 residues. Trimming pared 1 base from V and 0 bases from J, leaving 19 bases between. CDR3 region: CASSQALARIKGSYNEQFF. The CDR3 region has the DNA TGCGCCAGCAGCCAAGCCCTAGCACGAATCAAAGGCTCCTACAATGAGCAGTTCTTC.

Many counts were recorded for this clonotype. This chain joins TRBV6-1 and TRBJ2-3; D is ambiguous. Germline-derived CDR1 and CDR2 are MNHNS and SASEGT. Trimming stripped 2 bases from V and 2 bases from J, with 8 bases between. The length of the CDR3 is 14 residues. CDR3 nucleotide sequence: TGTGCCAGCAGTGAACCTCCGTCCACAGATACGCAGTATTTT. It translates to CASSEPPSTDTQYF.

The chain is built from TRBV20-1 and TRBJ1-6; 8 positions agree with TRBD1. V gave up 4 bases and J gave up 8 bases; unmatched junction bases: 7. This CDR3 contains 14 residues. From germline, CDR1 is DFQATT and CDR2 SNEGSKA (reference sequence). In DNA, the CDR3 is TGCAGTGCTACGACGGACAGGGACCATTCACCCCTCCACTTT. Amino acid sequence: CSATTDRDHSPLHF.

V and J are TRBV7-9 and TRBJ2-3; 8 bases match TRBD2. The CDR3 loop spans 16 amino acids. Trimming removed 2 bases from V and 0 bases from J; junction bases left unmatched: 4. In germline, CDR1 is SEHNR, CDR2 FQNEAQ (reference sequence). The CDR3 DNA is TGTGCCAGCAGCTTAAAGGCTAGCGGGAGCACAGATACGCAGTATTTT. This translates into CASSLKASGSTDTQYF.

The V call is TRBV15, the J call TRBJ2-5; TRBD2 matches at 7 bases. This CDR3 contains 17 residues. J gave up 0 bases and V 3 bases, and 10 bases lay outside the gene matches. CDR1 is LNHNV and CDR2 is YYDKDF in the germline V gene (reference sequence). The CDR3 nucleotides read TGTGCCACCAGCAGGCAGGCTTACGGACTAGACCAAGAGACCCAGTACTTC. Its protein product is CATSRQAYGLDQETQYF.